Listed below are T cell receptor beta chains from one sample, sequenced in a study of cytomegalovirus exposure and HLA in healthy donors. Clones were sequenced by immunoSEQ multiplex PCR, and TCRdb holds only the in-frame ones, with some missing. The table for this sample gives about 78,000 clones. Source material: PBMCs. These receptor sequences come from a female donor in good health and CMV-seropositive. CDR3s include the opening cysteine and the closing phenylalanine or tryptophan. D genes are given only for firm matches.

j_gene,v_gene,d_gene,CDR3nt,CDR3aa
TRBJ2-2,TRBV11-2,TRBD1,TGTGCCAGCAGCTTCAGGGGGTGGACCGGGGAGCTGTTTTTT,CASSFRGWTGELFF
TRBJ2-7,TRBV6-5,.,TGTGCCAGCAGCCAAACCCGACAAGTTGGCGAGCAGTACTTC,CASSQTRQVGEQYF
TRBJ1-5,TRBV18,TRBD1,TGTGCCAGCTCACCTGCAGGGGGTGGAGGGCAGCCCCAGCATTTT,CASSPAGGGGQPQHF
TRBJ2-7,TRBV7-2,.,TGTGCCAGCAGCCAAAAACTCGCAGGGGAGCAGTACTTC,CASSQKLAGEQYF
TRBJ2-1,TRBV9,.,TGTGCCAGCACCCTAACGGGGTCCGGCGAAAGCAATGAGCAGTTCTTC,CASTLTGSGESNEQFF
TRBJ1-6,TRBV7-9,TRBD1,TGTGCCAGCAGCCACGGGACAGGGCCATCCTATAATTCACCCCTCCACTTT,CASSHGTGPSYNSPLHF
TRBJ2-7,TRBV11-3,TRBD1,TGTGCCAGCAGCTTAAGGACAGGCCCGACCTACGAGCAGTACTTC,CASSLRTGPTYEQYF
TRBJ2-3,TRBV30,TRBD2,TGTGCCTGGAGTACTAGCGGGAGAGGGCCATACACAGATACGCAGTATTTT,CAWSTSGRGPYTDTQYF
TRBJ2-5,TRBV5-1,TRBD1,TGCGCCAGCAGCACAGGACAGGGGGGAAAAGAGACCCAGTACTTC,CASSTGQGGKETQYF
TRBJ2-1,TRBV12-5,TRBD2,TGTGCTAGTGGGCCCGGGACTAGCGGGTTCAGAGATGAGCAGTTCTTC,CASGPGTSGFRDEQFF
TRBJ1-1,TRBV5-6,.,TGTGCCAGCAGCTTATCGGGGGTTCGCACTGAAGCTTTCTTT,CASSLSGVRTEAFF
TRBJ1-5,TRBV28,TRBD1,TGTGCCAGCAGTGCCTGGGGCAGGGGGCAAGGCAATCAGCCCCAGCATTTT,CASSAWGRGQGNQPQHF
TRBJ2-7,TRBV2,TRBD2,TGTGCCAGCAGTGAATATGGGACTAGCGGGTCTTCCTACGAGCAGTACTTC,CASSEYGTSGSSYEQYF
TRBJ1-3,TRBV7-8,TRBD1,TGTGCCAGCAGCAGGAACAGGGGGCTATCTGGAAACACCATATATTTT,CASSRNRGLSGNTIYF
TRBJ2-7,TRBV29-1,TRBD2,TGCAGCGTTGAAGCCCGGTGGGGGGGGGAGCAGTACTTC,CSVEARWGGEQYF
TRBJ2-7,TRBV4-2,TRBD2,TGTGCCAGCAGCCAAGTATTGGGACTAGCGGGAGGGCCTAAATACGAGCAGTACTTC,CASSQVLGLAGGPKYEQYF
TRBJ2-7,TRBV10-3,TRBD2,TGTGCCTCGCGGGGGGAGGGCCGCTCCTACGAGCAGTACTTC,CASRGEGRSYEQYF
TRBJ2-3,TRBV4-3,.,TGCGCCAGCAGCCAAGGCCTCTATGATACGCAGTATTTT,CASSQGLYDTQYF
TRBJ1-1,TRBV19,.,TGTGCCAGTAGTATAGGGGGGCAGAACACTGAAGCTTTCTTT,CASSIGGQNTEAFF
TRBJ2-3,TRBV7-9,TRBD2,TGTGCCAGCAGCTTAGCGGGCATCAAGCGGGGCGCAGCCGGCACGCAGTATTTT,CASSLAGIKRGAAGTQYF
TRBJ1-4,TRBV6-5,TRBD1,TGTGCCAGCAGTTACGCCCTGGCACAGGGGCGGGAAAAACTGTTTTTT,CASSYALAQGREKLFF
TRBJ2-1,TRBV5-1,TRBD2,TGCGCCAGCAGCCCAGGACTAGCGGTATTAAGCTCCTACAATGAGCAGTTCTTC,CASSPGLAVLSSYNEQFF
TRBJ2-1,TRBV27,TRBD2,TGTGCCAGCAGTTTTCTAGCGGGAGCTGAGCAGTTCTTC,CASSFLAGAEQFF
TRBJ1-5,TRBV28,.,TGTGCCAGCAACCCATCGGGGGGCAATCAGCCCCAGCATTTT,CASNPSGGNQPQHF
TRBJ1-2,TRBV4-3,TRBD1,TGCGCCAGCAGCCAAGACCTGACAAAGGGGGCCGGGGATGGCTACACCTTC,CASSQDLTKGAGDGYTF
TRBJ1-2,TRBV5-5,.,TGTGCCAGCAGCTTAACTCAAGCTAACTATGGCTACACCTTC,CASSLTQANYGYTF
TRBJ2-5,TRBV9,.,TGTGCCAGCAGCGTAGGGGGGGTAGGGGGCACAGAGACCCAGTACTTC,CASSVGGVGGTETQYF